The 27 T cell receptor beta chains listed next were all sequenced from one sample in a study of T cells in Graves' hyperthyroidism and ophthalmopathy. It was RNA transcripts that yielded the amplified TCR beta CDR3 regions. HTBI primers drove first-round RT-PCR of the TCR CDR3. MiXCR, applied by TCRdb to the multiplex PCR reads, yields one record per CDR3 protein. The repertoire holds hundreds of thousands of distinct CDR3 sequences, with 15% to 20% as singletons. Sequenced input: blood. The source is a man in his forties with Graves' ophthalmopathy.

The genes are TRBV10-3 and TRBJ2-7; 7 positions agree with TRBD2. Germline loops: CDR1 ENHRY, CDR2 SYGVKD. The CDR3 extends over 15 amino acids. J gave up 4 bases and V 3 bases, and 9 bases lay outside the gene matches. The chain's CDR3 is CAISELLANSYEQYF. In nucleotides, the CDR3 is TGTGCCATCAGTGAACTACTAGCGAACTCGTACGAGCAGTACTTC.

This clonotype showed up just a few times. The CDR3: CASSQDPGGNGELFF. The CDR3, as DNA: TGCGCCAGCAGCCAAGATCCGGGAGGTAACGGGGAGCTGTTTTTT. V usage is TRBV4-1 and J usage is TRBJ2-2; 7 bases line up with TRBD2. The CDR3 loop spans 15 amino acids. Germline V lookup: CDR1 MGHRA, CDR2 YSYEKL. The trim removed 0 bases at V and 7 bases at J, leaving 5 bases unmatched.

This chain joins TRBV15 and TRBJ2-3; 12 bases line up with TRBD2. With V trimmed by 1 base and J by 2 bases, 4 bases remained unmatched. The CDR3 is 17 amino acids. The germline CDR1 and CDR2 sequences are LNHNV and YYDKDF (reference sequence). CDR3 bases: TGTGCCACCAGCAGAGGTCTAGCGGGAGGGTCCACAGATACGCAGTATTTT. It codes for CATSRGLAGGSTDTQYF.

This clonotype was seen many times. The junction departs from the called germline gene at one end, perhaps through a read error. CDR3 DNA: TGTGCCAGCAGCGAAGAAAGTAGAACTGAAGCTTTCTTT. Its protein is CASSEESRTEAFF. This chain joins TRBV2 and TRBJ1-1; unclear D gene. Germline-derived CDR1 and CDR2 are SNHLY and FYNNEI. This CDR3 spans 13 amino acids.

This clonotype has ten or more counts. The chain couples TRBV2 to TRBJ2-1; D gene unclear. Germline V gene sequence: CDR1 SNHLY, CDR2 FYNNEI. V lost 6 bases to trimming and J lost 4 bases, with 13 bases between them. The CDR3 has 14 amino acids. The CDR3 bases are TGTGCCAGCAGGTCCAATTGGGAATACAATGAGCAGTTCTTC. It translates to CASRSNWEYNEQFF. Supplemented by reference TRBV2 and TRBJ2-1, the full variable domain reads EPEVTQTPSHQVTQMGQEVILRCVPISNHLYFYWYRQILGQKVEFLVSFYNNEISEKSEIFDDQFSVERPDGSNFTLKIRSTKLEDSAMYFCASRSNWEYNEQFFGPGTRLTVL.

Details on this clonotype: This may arise from a read error, as a much more abundant clone is one base away. This chain joins TRBV3-1 and TRBJ1-1, with D possibly TRBD1 on 6 matching bases. This CDR3 has 14 amino acids. Germline V gives CDR1 LGHDT, CDR2 YNNKEL (reference sequence). The CDR3 DNA follows: TGTGCCAGCAGCCAAGGACAGGAGAACACTGGAGCTTTCTTT. As protein: CASSQGQENTGAFF.

This clonotype was counted between two and nine times. V is TRBV6-1 and J is TRBJ2-2, with D possibly TRBD1 on 5 matching bases. The CDR3 has 14 amino acids. Trimming stripped 6 bases from V and 3 bases from J, with 11 bases between. Germline loops: CDR1 MNHNS, CDR2 SASEGT. The CDR3 DNA reads TGTGCCAGCAGCCCCAGGGTTTACACCGGGGAGCTGTTTTTT. Amino acid sequence: CASSPRVYTGELFF.

A few counts support this clonotype. The gene calls are TRBV6-1 and TRBJ1-2, with D unresolved. Germline V CDR1 and CDR2: MNHNS, SASEGT. The V gene lost 4 bases and the J gene lost 8 bases, with 20 bases spanning the gap. The CDR3 consists of 15 residues. This CDR3 is CASSVRVPLIGGYTF. For the CDR3, the DNA is TGTGCCAGCAGTGTCCGGGTCCCTCTGATAGGGGGCTACACCTTC.

This clonotype has at least ten counts. The chain has TRBV5-1 and TRBJ1-1; D is unresolved. The CDR3 is 14 amino acids. Per the germline V gene, CDR1 is SGHRS and CDR2 is YFSETQ. The ends were cut back, 2 bases at V and 0 bases at J, with 8 bases in the middle. The CDR3 nucleotides read TGCGCCAGCAGCTTAAAGGGCGTGAACACTGAAGCTTTCTTT. The encoded protein is CASSLKGVNTEAFF.

This clonotype was seen many times. This chain uses TRBV5-1 with TRBJ2-1; D remains ambiguous. V lost 1 base to trimming and J lost 8 bases, with 10 bases between them. The germline V gene has CDR1 SGHRS and CDR2 YFSETQ. The CDR3 contains 13 residues. DNA for the CDR3: TGCGCCAGCAGCTTGTTCACAGACGATGAGCAGTTCTTC. Its protein product is CASSLFTDDEQFF.

This clonotype has only a few counts. The V and J genes are TRBV6-1 and TRBJ2-1; TRBD2 might be the D (6 bases). This CDR3 spans 16 amino acids. V gave up 5 bases and J gave up 7 bases, with 21 bases separating them. Germline CDR1 MNHNS, CDR2 SASEGT. Here the CDR3 DNA reads TGTGCCAGCAGTTCCCCGGGGTGGAGCGGGTTTAATGAGCAGTTCTTC. As protein: CASSSPGWSGFNEQFF.

This clonotype was counted at least ten times. This chain connects TRBV18 to TRBJ2-3; 9 nucleotides match TRBD2. The germline CDR1 and CDR2 sequences are KGHSH and LQKENI. The CDR3 contains 17 residues. The ends lost 3 bases at V and 5 bases at J; junction bases unmatched: 12. The CDR3 spells CASSPSLRSGRGDTQYF. CDR3 DNA sequence: TGTGCCAGCTCACCTTCCCTTCGTAGCGGGAGAGGAGATACGCAGTATTTT.

The V and J genes are TRBV6-1 and TRBJ2-3; 11 nucleotides match TRBD2. V lost 5 bases to trimming and J lost 5 bases; unmatched junction nucleotides: 6. This CDR3 region has 15 residues. From germline, CDR1 is MNHNS and CDR2 SASEGT. Here the CDR3 reads CASSKLAGEIDTQYF. In nucleotides, the CDR3 is TGTGCCAGCAGTAAACTAGCGGGAGAAATAGATACGCAGTATTTT.

The chain is built from TRBV5-5 and TRBJ1-2; tentative D call: TRBD1 (6 bases). This CDR3 spans 14 amino acids. Germline V CDR1 and CDR2: SGHKS, YYEKEE (reference sequence). V was trimmed by 2 bases and J by 8 bases, leaving 16 bases between them. CDR3 amino acids: CASSLGGYGGGYTF. The CDR3 bases are TGTGCCAGCAGCTTAGGCGGCTACGGGGGCGGCTACACCTTC.

This clonotype was seen a few times. The rearrangement uses TRBV3-1 and TRBJ2-3; no clear D. Trimming left V 1 base short and J 2 bases short, with 4 bases between. CDR3 length equals 13 residues. CDR1 LGHDT and CDR2 YNNKEL come from the germline V gene (reference sequence). CDR3 amino acids: CASSQGPTDTQYF. The CDR3 coding sequence is TGTGCCAGCAGCCAAGGCCCCACAGATACGCAGTATTTT.

This clonotype was seen only a few times. The chain joins TRBV5-1 to TRBJ2-6; 7 bases agree with TRBD2. The CDR3 extends over 16 amino acids. Germline V lookup: CDR1 SGHRS, CDR2 YFSETQ. Trimming at V came to 4 bases and at J to 4 bases, leaving 8 bases not matched to a gene. CDR3 nucleotide sequence: TGCGCCAGCAGCCCAGGACTAGTCGTCGGGGCCAACGTCCTGACTTTC. Translated: CASSPGLVVGANVLTF.

A note on this clonotype: The junction differs from germline at one of its ends, possibly a read error. Here the CDR3 DNA reads TGTGCCAGCAGCCAAGATCTTGGGGGGAGGGCCTCCCACGAGCAGTACTTC. This encodes CASSQDLGGRASHEQYF. The V gene is TRBV3-1, the J gene TRBJ2-7, with TRBD2 matching 7 bases. CDR1 LGHDT and CDR2 YNNKEL come from the germline V gene (reference sequence). The CDR3 length is 17 residues.

Comments on this clonotype: A much more abundant neighbour one base away suggests this may be a read error. The conserved closing phenylalanine or tryptophan is absent in this CDR3, likely reflecting a read error. Here the CDR3 reads CASSATGASTDTQYL. Written as DNA, the CDR3 is TGTGCCAGCAGCGCTACAGGGGCTAGCACAGATACGCAGTATCTT. The chain combines TRBV11-2 with TRBJ2-3, with 7 bases matching TRBD1. Trimming took 5 bases from V and 0 from J; bases not matched to a gene: 5. CDR1 is SGHAT, CDR2 FQNNGV, per germline. The CDR3 sequence is 15 residues long.

This rearrangement joins TRBV10-3 to TRBJ1-1, with 9 positions matching TRBD1. CDR1 and CDR2 (germline): ENHRY, SYGVKD. CDR3 size: 14 residues. J gave up 10 bases and V 6 bases, and 12 bases lay outside the gene matches. CDR3 sequence: CAIRPPGQGNSAFF. The CDR3 nucleotides read TGTGCCATCAGGCCCCCGGGACAGGGAAACTCAGCTTTCTTT.

The table lists this clonotype with a few counts. The chain joins TRBV3-1 to TRBJ1-1; maybe TRBD1 (5 bases). Trimming took off 2 bases at V and 1 base at J, with 11 bases between the two ends. The CDR3 contains 15 residues. The germline CDR1 and CDR2 sequences are LGHDT and YNNKEL (reference sequence). CDR3 bases: TGTGCCAGCAGCCAAAGGGGTCGGCGGAACACTGAAGCTTTCTTT. Its protein is CASSQRGRRNTEAFF.

This clonotype was seen at least ten times. The V call is TRBV28, the J call TRBJ2-5, with TRBD2 as a possible D gene (6 bases). This CDR3 is 15 amino acids long. V lost 2 bases and J lost 4, with 14 bases in between. Germline V CDR1 and CDR2: MDHEN, SYDVKM. CDR3 protein: CASSLPGAMGETQYF. The CDR3 DNA reads TGTGCCAGCAGTTTACCGGGAGCGATGGGAGAGACCCAGTACTTC.

This clonotype has ten or more counts. The chain carries TRBV9 and TRBJ2-7; 7 bases align to TRBD1. The junction had 11 bases not matched to a gene; V was cut back by 0 bases and J by 5 bases. Germline V gene lookup returns CDR1 SGDLS and CDR2 YYNGEE. The CDR3 is made up of 16 amino acids. Written as DNA, the CDR3 is TGTGCCAGCAGCGTAGGTAGGGACAGCCTTGGGGACGAGCAGTACTTC. Translation gives CASSVGRDSLGDEQYF. The full variable domain, completed using reference TRBV9 and TRBJ2-7, is DSGVTQTPKHLITATGQRVTLRCSPRSGDLSVYWYQQSLDQGLQFLIQYYNGEERAKGNILERFSAQQFPDLHSELNLSSLELGDSALYFCASSVGRDSLGDEQYFGPGTRLTVT.

The chain couples TRBV3-1 to TRBJ2-3; D is possibly TRBD1 (5 bases). Germline V lookup: CDR1 LGHDT, CDR2 YNNKEL (reference sequence). This CDR3 has 13 amino acids. Trimming took 7 bases from V and 4 from J, leaving 12 bases between them. CDR3 in DNA: TGTGCCAGCACAGGCAGGGCGGCAGATACGCAGTATTTT. As protein: CASTGRAADTQYF.

There are a few counts of this clonotype. The chain employs TRBV20-1 and TRBJ2-1, with D unresolved. This CDR3 spans 14 amino acids. V was cut by 6 bases and J by 4 bases, with 16 bases left in between. CDR1 is DFQATT, CDR2 SNEGSKA, per germline (reference sequence). The CDR3 here is CSAPPNRAYNEQFF. The CDR3 coding sequence is TGCAGTGCGCCTCCTAACCGTGCGTACAATGAGCAGTTCTTC.

The chain uses TRBV11-2 and TRBJ1-1, with D uncertain. V dropped 5 bases and J dropped 5 bases, with 12 bases sitting between them. The germline CDR1 and CDR2 sequences are SGHAT and FQNNGV. CDR3 size: 13 residues. The CDR3 loop is CASSQTTATEAFF. Written as DNA, the CDR3 is TGTGCCAGCAGCCAGACAACAGCGACTGAAGCTTTCTTT. Complete variable domain (other parts from reference TRBV11-2 and TRBJ1-1): EAGVAQSPRYKIIEKRQSVAFWCNPISGHATLYWYQQILGQGPKLLIQFQNNGVVDDSQLPKDRFSAERLKGVDSTLKIQPAKLEDSAVYLCASSQTTATEAFFGQGTRLTVV.

The sample holds many counts of this clonotype. This rearrangement joins TRBV11-2 to TRBJ2-7, with D tentatively TRBD2 (5 bases). The V gene lost 1 base and the J gene lost 2 bases, with 12 bases spanning the gap. Germline V CDR1 and CDR2: SGHAT, FQNNGV. CDR3 length: 15 amino acids. The DNA for the CDR3 is TGTGCCAGCAGCTTAGGGCTAGCTGAGACCTACGAGCAGTACTTC. Translating gives CASSLGLAETYEQYF.

This clonotype was seen repeatedly, ten times or more. The chain employs TRBV10-3 and TRBJ2-3; D could derive from TRBD1 or TRBD2 (6 bases each). Germline CDR1 ENHRY, CDR2 SYGVKD. The CDR3 length is 16 residues. Trimming cost V 2 bases and J 1 base, with 13 bases left between them. CDR3 nucleotide sequence: TGTGCCATCAGTGAGGCTAAGAGGGGGGGCACAGATACGCAGTATTTT. Its protein is CAISEAKRGGTDTQYF.